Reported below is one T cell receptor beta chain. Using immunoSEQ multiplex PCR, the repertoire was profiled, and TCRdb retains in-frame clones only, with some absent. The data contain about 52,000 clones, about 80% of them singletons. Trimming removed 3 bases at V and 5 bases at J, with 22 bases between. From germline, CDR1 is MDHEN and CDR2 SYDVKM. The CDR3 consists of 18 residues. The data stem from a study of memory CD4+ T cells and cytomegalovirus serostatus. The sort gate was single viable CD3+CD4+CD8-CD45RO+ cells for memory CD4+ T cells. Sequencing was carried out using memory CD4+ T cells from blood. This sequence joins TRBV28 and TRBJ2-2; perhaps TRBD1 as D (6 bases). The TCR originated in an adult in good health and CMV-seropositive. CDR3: CASSFSELPTGGTGELFF. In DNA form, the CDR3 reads TGTGCCAGCAGTTTTTCCGAACTCCCGACAGGCGGTACCGGGGAGCTGTTTTTT.